This paragraph reports one TCR beta chain. Antigen: not known. This sample was taken from a study of shared clonotypes between healthy human individuals. The CDR3 has 16 residues. V was cut by 4 bases and J by 6 bases, with 22 bases left in between. The germline V gene encodes CDR1 MNHEY and CDR2 SVGAGI. The study, taken as a whole, reports: Clonotypes shared by all four sorted-subset donors had higher generation probabilities than non-shared clonotypes. Naive subsets, compared against memory subsets, generally had larger estimated richness values.

Naive CD8 populations comprised CD45RO-negative cells positively selected for CCR7, excluding terminally differentiated effector memory CD45RA+ cells. Healthy and HIV-negative, the adult donors had no recent acute infections or vaccinations. Those who donated, Caucasian adults without exception, all lived in Nashville, Tennessee. Method: immunoSEQ multiplex PCR; TCRdb's copy keeps in-frame clones and lacks some. This table holds roughly 2,000,000 clones, roughly 93% found once. The sequencing sample was made of naive CD8+ T cells from PBMCs. This chain uses TRBV6-5 with TRBJ2-7; D is perhaps TRBD1 or TRBD2 (5 bases each). This receptor was obtained from a man aged 18 to 30 in good health. Some clones in this sample may be carry-over from other donors' samples. CDR3 amino acids: CASSWGRKGVKIEQYF. The CDR3, as DNA: TGTGCCAGCAGTTGGGGACGGAAGGGAGTAAAGATCGAGCAGTACTTC.